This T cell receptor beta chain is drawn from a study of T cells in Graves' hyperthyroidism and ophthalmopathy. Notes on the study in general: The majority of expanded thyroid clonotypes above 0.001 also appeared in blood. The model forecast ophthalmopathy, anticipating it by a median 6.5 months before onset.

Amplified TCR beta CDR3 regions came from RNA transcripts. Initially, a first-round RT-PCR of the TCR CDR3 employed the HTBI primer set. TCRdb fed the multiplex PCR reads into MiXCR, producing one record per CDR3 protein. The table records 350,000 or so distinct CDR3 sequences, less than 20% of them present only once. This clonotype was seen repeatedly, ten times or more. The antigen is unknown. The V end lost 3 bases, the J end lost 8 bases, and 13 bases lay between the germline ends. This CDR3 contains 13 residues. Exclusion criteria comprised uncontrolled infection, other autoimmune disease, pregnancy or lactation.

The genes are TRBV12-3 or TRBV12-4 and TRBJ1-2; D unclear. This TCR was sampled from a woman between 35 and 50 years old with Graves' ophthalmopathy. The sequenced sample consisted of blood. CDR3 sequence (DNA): TGTGCCAGCAGTTTGGTCAAGGGTTGGGGCTACACCTTC. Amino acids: CASSLVKGWGYTF.